This paragraph covers one T cell receptor (beta chain) sequence. This clone is classified as medium-sized (0.01 to 0.1%). No antigen is known for it. No clone much larger than this one lies a single base away; base qualities are absent. In the germline V gene (reference sequence), CDR1 corresponds to MNHNY and CDR2 to SVGAGI. The CDR3 measures 12 amino acids from cysteine to phenylalanine. The CDR3 DNA has 36 bases and is translated from base 1. The germline V end is reduced by 6 bases and the J end by 6 bases; junction bases left unmatched: 2. The entry originates in a study of blood T cell repertoires in COVID-19 (dated by TCRdb to about 2020). Background for the entire study: The collaborator samples originated in the United States, Italy and Spain and spanned the acute and convalescent phases of COVID-19. The material from the prospective study consisted of cDNA or gDNA derived from T cells, B-cell-depleted T cells, or PBMCs. Subjects who had been exposed to COVID-19, were actively infected with it, or had recovered from it provided the deeply sampled blood TCRbeta repertoires that made up the dataset. The repertoires were made available in a free public database intended to serve as a resource for research on the immune response to SARS-CoV-2. Samples were obtained from the ongoing ImmuneRACE study (first 160 participants) and from about 1,300 subjects provided by 6 global collaborators. Nearly every sample came with metadata listing a de-identified subject ID, COVID-19 status, age in years and sex. Where available, HLA class I and class II types were taken from metadata supplied by the sample provider and were not determined by assay-based typing.

TCRbeta CDR3 regions were amplified from genomic DNA by means of the immunoSEQ Assay, a bias-controlled multiplex PCR. In the original analysis: Within the assay, amplification of reference gene primers was used to estimate how many nucleated cells each sample contained. Sequence reads were collapsed and filtered to measure the absolute abundance of every unique TCRbeta CDR3 rearrangement. For each sample, productive Simpson clonality was calculated as the square root of Simpson's diversity index over productive rearrangements. TCRdb re-hosts the immuneACCESS table, in-frame sequences only. Its copies lack some clones; in the studies checked, an unresolved V gene accounts for under half of them, and the cause for the rest is not known. For V, J and clone size, that table is used; D and trimming come from the DNA. Within this sample are some 14,000 clones, with 80% to 90% of them counted one time only. The ten largest account for 24% of the sample.

Whole blood was collected in K2EDTA tubes by collaborating institutions according to the institutions' own protocols. Collaborator samples were shipped for TCRbeta analysis as frozen whole blood, isolated PBMCs, or DNA extracted from either sample type. The paper as a whole reports these results and caveats: The amount of clinical and demographic metadata varied by source and participant and was provided uncurated.

The receptor's source is a woman in her fifties or sixties with acute or convalescent COVID-19. The sequenced sample was peripheral blood. Rearrangement joined TRBV6-6 to TRBJ1-3; 7 of the junction bases match TRBD1. The CDR3 protein is CASRTGINTIYF. In nucleotide form, the sequence is TGTGCCAGCAGGACAGGGATAAACACCATATATTTT.